These 17 T cell receptor beta chains share one sample of origin, sequenced in a study of cytomegalovirus exposure and HLA in healthy donors. The PCR used 60 Vbeta and 13 Jbeta primers. Data came from immunoSEQ multiplex PCR; TCRdb stores just in-frame clones and leaves some out. The sample table sets out 55,000 to 75,000 clones. The source material was PBMCs. These receptors came from a male donor in good health and CMV-seronegative.

For this clone: At one end, the junction sequence differs from germline, possibly due to a read error. The CDR3 loop is CASAPRGGRAGDTQYF. CDR3 DNA sequence: TGTGCCAGCGCACCACGGGGCGGGAGGGCCGGAGATACGCAGTATTTT. This chain joins TRBV18 and TRBJ2-3; 9 bases are a match to TRBD2. This CDR3 has 16 amino acids. Germline loops: CDR1 KGHSH, CDR2 LQKENI.

This sequence joins TRBV28 and TRBJ2-3, with 10 bases aligning to TRBD2. Germline V gives CDR1 MDHEN, CDR2 SYDVKM. The CDR3 runs 17 residues. Trimming removed 1 base from V and 2 bases from J; junction bases left unmatched: 6. CDR3 region: CASSLSASGGSTDTQYF. CDR3 DNA sequence: TGTGCCAGCAGTTTATCAGCTAGCGGGGGCTCCACAGATACGCAGTATTTT.

The chain uses TRBV11-2 and TRBJ2-3; D possibly corresponds to TRBD2 (6 bases). Trimming shortened V by 1 base and J by 3 bases, and 14 bases separated the two germline ends. CDR3 size: 16 residues. CDR1 and CDR2 from the germline V gene are SGHAT and FQNNGV. As DNA, the CDR3 is TGTGCCAGCAGCTTAGTTAAGTCAGCGGGTACAGATACGCAGTATTTT. It yields the protein CASSLVKSAGTDTQYF.

The CDR3: CASRSDRGNYGYTF. CDR3 coding DNA: TGTGCCAGCAGGAGCGACAGGGGAAACTATGGCTACACCTTC. This chain connects TRBV6-4 to TRBJ1-2; 8 nucleotides align to TRBD1. The V segment lost 6 bases and the J segment 2 bases; nucleotides outside the gene matches: 5. The V gene's germline CDR1 is MRHNA and CDR2 SNTAGT. The CDR3 totals 14 residues.

The genes are TRBV29-1 and TRBJ2-3; 10 nucleotides agree with TRBD1. The CDR3 extends over 15 amino acids. V shed 3 bases and J 5 bases; nucleotides not matched to a gene: 8. In germline, CDR1 is SQVTM, CDR2 ANQGSEA. CDR3 protein: CSVDTTGTGEDTQYF. CDR3 sequence (DNA): TGCAGCGTTGACACCACCGGGACAGGGGAAGATACGCAGTATTTT.

The chain is built from TRBV28 and TRBJ2-1; D may be TRBD2 (6 bases). This CDR3 has 16 residues. The germline V gene has CDR1 MDHEN and CDR2 SYDVKM. V was clipped by 4 bases and J by 8 bases, with 21 bases between them. CDR3 bases: TGTGCCAGCAGTTCGAGAGGGACGGGGACTTGGGATGAGCAGTTCTTC. This encodes CASSSRGTGTWDEQFF.

CDR3 DNA sequence: TGTGCCAGCAGTTTTGGACAGGGAAGGGGAAACACCATATATTTT. Protein sequence: CASSFGQGRGNTIYF. V gene TRBV28 combines with J gene TRBJ1-3, with TRBD1 matching over 8 bases. The V and J ends lost 3 bases and 4 bases, in that order; junction bases with no gene match: 5. The CDR3 sequence is 15 residues long. Germline lookup yields CDR1 MDHEN and CDR2 SYDVKM. The variable domain in full, completed from reference TRBV28 and TRBJ1-3, reads DVKVTQSSRYLVKRTGEKVFLECVQDMDHENMFWYRQDPGLGLRLIYFSYDVKMKEKGDIPEGYSVSREKKERFSLILESASTNQTSMYLCASSFGQGRGNTIYFGEGSWLTVV.

The chain uses TRBV7-2 and TRBJ2-3; a possible D gene is TRBD2 (6 bases). CDR3 length: 13 amino acids. Germline V gives CDR1 SGHTA, CDR2 FQGNSA. Trimming cost V 4 bases and J 6 bases, with 11 bases left between them. The DNA for the CDR3 is TGTGCCAGCAGCTGGGGGGAGAGCGATACGCAGTATTTT. It translates to CASSWGESDTQYF.

In DNA, the CDR3 is TGTGCCAGCAGCTTGGAGAGGGGGAACAATGAGCAGTTCTTC. This sequence encodes CASSLERGNNEQFF. The chain joins TRBV7-2 to TRBJ2-1; D is perhaps TRBD1 (6 bases). Germline V lookup: CDR1 SGHTA, CDR2 FQGNSA. The CDR3 has 14 residues. V was pared by 3 bases and J by 5 bases, with 11 bases between.

The chain has TRBV28 and TRBJ1-2; D gene unclear. The CDR3 extends over 16 amino acids. Trimming cost V 6 bases and J 7 bases, with 24 bases left between them. The germline V gene encodes CDR1 MDHEN and CDR2 SYDVKM. CDR3 coding DNA: TGTGCCAGCAGGCAAGCGGGCGGGGAACGAATTAGTGGCTACACCTTC. As protein: CASRQAGGERISGYTF.

The chain joins TRBV4-2 to TRBJ2-5; the match to TRBD2 covers 7 bases. Losses at the gene ends were 0 bases for V and 5 bases for J; bases not matched to a gene: 6. The CDR3 extends over 15 amino acids. The germline V gene encodes CDR1 LGHNA and CDR2 YNFKEQ. CDR3 residues: CASSQDQRGWETQYF. The CDR3 DNA sequence: TGTGCCAGCAGCCAAGACCAGCGGGGTTGGGAGACCCAGTACTTC.

This sequence joins TRBV5-6 and TRBJ2-6, with D possibly TRBD1 on 5 matching bases. The CDR3 loop spans 13 amino acids. Germline V gene data show CDR1 as SGHDT and CDR2 as YYEEEE. V lost 7 bases and J 4 bases, leaving 9 bases between the germline ends. The CDR3 spells CASYRQGANVLTF. For the CDR3, the DNA is TGTGCCAGCTACCGACAGGGGGCCAACGTCCTGACTTTC.

The gene calls are TRBV6-1 and TRBJ1-2; 7 bases are a match to TRBD1. Per germline, CDR1 MNHNS and CDR2 SASEGT. The J segment lost 6 bases and the V segment lost 6 bases, leaving 13 bases of the junction unmatched. CDR3 length equals 15 residues. CDR3 in amino acids: CASREGNRGTDGYTF. The CDR3 nucleotides read TGTGCCAGCAGGGAGGGAAACAGGGGAACGGATGGCTACACCTTC.

CDR3 DNA sequence: TGTGCCAGCAGCACGGGGGACGAAGCTTTCTTT. Translation: CASSTGDEAFF. The chain uses TRBV6-6 and TRBJ1-1; possible D gene TRBD1, 5 bases. The CDR3 totals 11 residues. Trimming took 6 bases from V and 8 from J, leaving 10 bases between them. From germline, CDR1 is MNHNY and CDR2 SVGAGI (reference sequence).

On this clone itself: A read error may produce the germline difference seen at one junction end. This chain joins TRBV4-2 and TRBJ2-3; no firm D call. CDR3 length: 12 amino acids. CDR1 is LGHNA and CDR2 is YNFKEQ in the germline V gene. The CDR3 sequence is CASRRATDKQYF. The CDR3 bases are TGTGCCAGCAGACGCGCCACAGATAAGCAGTATTTT.

This sequence joins TRBV7-2 and TRBJ1-4, with unresolved D. The germline CDR1 and CDR2 sequences are SGHTA and FQGNSA. This CDR3 comprises 15 residues. Deletions cut 5 bases from V and 0 bases from J, with 10 bases between. This CDR3 is CASSPRPATNEKLFF. In nucleotides, the CDR3 is TGTGCCAGCAGCCCCCGTCCCGCAACTAATGAAAAACTGTTTTTT.

The chain joins TRBV27 to TRBJ1-5; D is ambiguous. V lost 6 bases and J 0 bases, leaving 6 bases between the germline ends. The CDR3 spans 13 residues. Germline V gene sequence: CDR1 MNHEY, CDR2 SMNVEV (reference sequence). This CDR3 reads CASSPFSNQPQHF. In DNA form, the CDR3 reads TGTGCCAGCAGCCCCTTTAGCAATCAGCCCCAGCATTTT.